The 23 T cell receptor beta chains below all came from one sample that was sequenced in a study of cytomegalovirus exposure and HLA in healthy donors. Sequencing was performed with immunoSEQ multiplex PCR; in TCRdb, only in-frame clones are kept and a portion is missing. The data contain some 120,000 clones, approximately 90% of them singletons. The material sequenced was PBMCs. Receptors originate from a woman in her late teens or twenties in good health and CMV-seronegative.

This clone was seen only a few times. The same CDR3 is also encoded by other DNA sequences in this sample. This chain links TRBV7-9 with TRBJ1-2; 8 bases align to TRBD1. J gave up 5 bases and V 1 base, and 0 bases lay outside the gene matches. The germline V gene encodes CDR1 SEHNR and CDR2 FQNEAQ (reference sequence). CDR3 length equals 13 residues. CDR3 sequence reads: CASSLGQGYGYTF. The CDR3 bases are TGTGCCAGCAGCTTAGGACAGGGGTATGGCTACACCTTC.

The V gene is TRBV6-1, the J gene TRBJ2-4, with TRBD2 as a possible D gene (5 bases). CDR1 MNHNS and CDR2 SASEGT come from the germline V gene. Trimming pared 2 bases from V and 6 bases from J, leaving 17 bases between. This CDR3 has 16 residues. CDR3 region: CASSESWAGGLNIQYF. Written as DNA, the CDR3 is TGTGCCAGCAGTGAAAGCTGGGCTGGAGGCCTAAACATTCAGTACTTC.

The gene calls are TRBV9 and TRBJ1-3, with 9 bases fitting TRBD1. Trimming cost V 6 bases and J 4 bases; bases outside gene matches: 8. The CDR3 runs 15 residues. Germline CDR1 SGDLS, CDR2 YYNGEE. CDR3 bases: TGTGCCAGCACCCCACAGGGGGCGCGGGGAAACACCATATATTTT. Translating it yields CASTPQGARGNTIYF.

The gene calls are TRBV2 and TRBJ2-2; D call uncertain. There are 14 residues in the CDR3. V was clipped by 7 bases and J by 4 bases, with 13 bases between them. Germline V lookup: CDR1 SNHLY, CDR2 FYNNEI. For the CDR3, the DNA is TGTGCCAGCACCACTATCAGCAGCACCGGGGAGCTGTTTTTT. Translation: CASTTISSTGELFF. Full variable domain (remainder filled in from reference TRBV2 and TRBJ2-2): EPEVTQTPSHQVTQMGQEVILRCVPISNHLYFYWYRQILGQKVEFLVSFYNNEISEKSEIFDDQFSVERPDGSNFTLKIRSTKLEDSAMYFCASTTISSTGELFFGEGSRLTVL.

This clone has more than one count but fewer than ten. This chain connects TRBV7-9 to TRBJ2-3; TRBD2 is a possible D gene (7 bases). Trimming pared 3 bases from V and 0 bases from J, leaving 19 bases between. The CDR3 totals 18 residues. Germline CDR1 and CDR2: SEHNR and FQNEAQ (reference sequence). The CDR3 loop is CASSFFRGGRLSTDTQYF. The CDR3 nucleotides are TGTGCCAGCAGCTTTTTTAGGGGGGGCCGGTTGAGCACAGATACGCAGTATTTT.

Only one count was recorded for this clone. This chain links TRBV25-1 with TRBJ2-5, with 7 bases matching TRBD1. The junction had 12 bases not matched to a gene; V was cut back by 1 base and J by 4 bases. Germline CDR1 reads MGHDK; CDR2 reads SYGVNS. The CDR3 has 17 residues. The CDR3, as DNA: TGTGCCAGCAGTGAATGGCAGTCGGGGACAGCAGGAGAGACCCAGTACTTC. The encoded protein is CASSEWQSGTAGETQYF.

V usage is TRBV6-6 and J usage is TRBJ2-7; 12 bases fit TRBD2. Germline-derived CDR1 and CDR2 are MNHNY and SVGAGI (reference sequence). CDR3 length: 15 amino acids. V trimming: 6 bases; J trimming: 5 bases; junction bases outside the gene matches: 8. The CDR3 is CASSRTSGRYDEQYF. DNA for the CDR3: TGTGCCAGCAGCCGTACTAGCGGGAGGTACGACGAGCAGTACTTC.

The J gene is TRBJ2-1, the V gene TRBV15; D is uncertain. Germline V lookup: CDR1 LNHNV, CDR2 YYDKDF (reference sequence). This CDR3 has 15 amino acids. Deletions cut 0 bases from V and 3 bases from J, with 9 bases between. CDR3 bases: TGTGCCACCAGCAGAGATCTACTAAACTACAATGAGCAGTTCTTC. Amino acids: CATSRDLLNYNEQFF.

The rearrangement joins TRBV10-3 to TRBJ2-1; 8 bases are a match to TRBD1. Germline-derived CDR1 and CDR2 are ENHRY and SYGVKD. The CDR3 has 16 residues. With V trimmed by 6 bases and J by 6 bases, 13 bases remained unmatched. As DNA, the CDR3 is TGTGCCATCAGGACCGCCCAAAGGACAGGGTTCAATGAGCAGTTCTTC. As protein: CAIRTAQRTGFNEQFF.

This chain links TRBV6-7 with TRBJ1-6; TRBD1 agrees at 8 bases. TRBV6-7 is an ORF for which the function is uncertain. CDR3 size: 15 residues. With 7 bases clipped from V and 7 bases from J, the junction kept 9 bases outside the gene matches. For the CDR3, the DNA is TGTGCCAGCACAGGGGGCGTTGAAAGAAATTCACCCCTCCACTTT. Residues: CASTGGVERNSPLHF.

This chain joins TRBV7-2 and TRBJ2-3; no clear D. V lost 1 base and J lost 5, with 7 bases in between. This CDR3 comprises 13 residues. The germline V gene has CDR1 SGHTA and CDR2 FQGNSA. CDR3 sequence: CASSLGYGDTQYF. In nucleotides, the CDR3 is TGTGCCAGCAGCTTAGGCTACGGAGATACGCAGTATTTT.

The chain joins TRBV5-6 to TRBJ2-1; the match to TRBD2 covers 10 bases. This CDR3 is 14 amino acids long. Germline CDR1 SGHDT, CDR2 YYEEEE. Trimming at V came to 5 bases and at J to 9 bases, leaving 8 bases not matched to a gene. The CDR3 spells CASRPAGGQVEQFF. DNA of the CDR3: TGTGCCAGCAGGCCAGCGGGAGGGCAAGTTGAGCAGTTCTTC.

In this sample, this clone turned up once. The V gene is TRBV6-5, the J gene TRBJ1-2, with D possibly TRBD1 on 6 matching bases. Trimming pared 6 bases from V and 8 bases from J, leaving 16 bases between. Germline V gene sequence: CDR1 MNHEY, CDR2 SVGAGI. The CDR3 has 13 residues. The CDR3 sequence: CASSEQGFGGYTF. The CDR3 region has the DNA TGTGCCAGCAGCGAACAGGGTTTTGGCGGCTACACCTTC.

This sequence joins TRBV9 and TRBJ2-1, with D hard to call. Germline V gene sequence: CDR1 SGDLS, CDR2 YYNGEE. Deletions cut 0 bases from V and 0 bases from J, with 10 bases between. This CDR3 has 16 residues. For the CDR3, the DNA is TGTGCCAGCAGCGTAGATGGCTCAGGCTCCTACAATGAGCAGTTCTTC. It yields the protein CASSVDGSGSYNEQFF.

V is TRBV28 and J is TRBJ2-7; TRBD1 aligns across 8 bases. CDR1 and CDR2 (germline): MDHEN, SYDVKM. CDR3 length equals 14 residues. After removal of 3 bases from V and 4 bases from J, the junction contained 5 bases not matched to a gene. The CDR3 region is CASSLGTGRYEQYF. CDR3 DNA: TGTGCCAGCAGTTTGGGGACAGGTAGATACGAGCAGTACTTC.

In regard to this clone: Other DNA sequences in this sample translate to the same CDR3. The J gene is TRBJ2-7, the V gene TRBV18, with D possibly TRBD2 on 5 matching bases. With 2 bases removed from V and 7 bases from J, the gap between germline ends came to 12 bases. Germline CDR1 reads KGHSH; CDR2 reads LQKENI. The CDR3 runs to 13 residues. The CDR3 reads CASSPGLAGEQYF. The CDR3 coding sequence is TGTGCCAGCTCACCAGGTCTAGCCGGGGAGCAGTACTTC.

This clone was picked up one time. The chain joins TRBV30 to TRBJ1-4; D may be TRBD1 (6 bases). Germline loops: CDR1 GTSNPN, CDR2 SVGIG (reference sequence). V dropped 0 bases and J dropped 7 bases, with 15 bases sitting between them. CDR3 size: 15 residues. CDR3 amino acids: CAWSVRRGIIEKLFF. As DNA, the CDR3 is TGTGCCTGGAGTGTACGAAGGGGGATCATTGAAAAACTGTTTTTT.

This clone came up once. The V and J genes are TRBV7-2 and TRBJ2-2, with D hard to call. CDR1 and CDR2 (germline): SGHTA, FQGNSA. The V gene lost 2 bases and the J gene lost 4 bases, with 5 bases spanning the gap. CDR3 length equals 13 residues. The CDR3, as DNA: TGTGCCAGCAGCTTACATAGCACCGGGGAGCTGTTTTTT. It encodes CASSLHSTGELFF.

The V gene is TRBV21-1, the J gene TRBJ1-1; whether TRBD1, the table's D call, matches the DNA was not checked. TRBV21-1 is a documented pseudogene. The CDR3 totals 15 residues. This CDR3 is CATLKRTGSSPEAFF. Here the CDR3 DNA reads TGTGCCACCCTTAAGAGGACAGGGTCATCCCCTGAAGCTTTCTTT.

This chain connects TRBV7-8 to TRBJ2-7; TRBD2 matches at 12 bases. Germline V gene lookup returns CDR1 SGHVS and CDR2 FQNEAQ. The V and J ends lost 5 bases and 2 bases, in that order; junction bases with no gene match: 4. This CDR3 has 15 amino acids. The CDR3 here is CASSATSGGPYEQYF. DNA of the CDR3: TGTGCCAGCAGCGCGACTAGCGGGGGACCCTACGAGCAGTACTTC.

In its sample, this clone was seen once. V gene TRBV29-1 combines with J gene TRBJ2-7, with 9 bases fitting TRBD2. Germline V gene lookup returns CDR1 SQVTM and CDR2 ANQGSEA. The length of the CDR3 is 15 residues. Trimming at V came to 4 bases and at J to 3 bases, leaving 10 bases not matched to a gene. CDR3 in amino acids: CSVVVGGRALYEQYF. The CDR3 DNA reads TGCAGCGTTGTGGTAGGCGGGAGGGCCCTCTACGAGCAGTACTTC.

The chain combines TRBV9 with TRBJ2-7; a possible D gene is TRBD2 (6 bases). Germline V gene data show CDR1 as SGDLS and CDR2 as YYNGEE. The CDR3 runs to 16 residues. Trimming took off 0 bases at V and 0 bases at J, with 13 bases between the two ends. In nucleotides, the CDR3 is TGTGCCAGCAGCGTAGGGGCAGGAGGGAGCTCCTACGAGCAGTACTTC. Its translation: CASSVGAGGSSYEQYF.

V usage is TRBV13 and J usage is TRBJ2-2, with a weak D call TRBD1 (5 bases). CDR1 is PRHDT, CDR2 FYEKMQ, per germline (reference sequence). The CDR3 is 15 residues long. Trimming removed 0 bases at V and 8 bases at J, with 13 bases between. The CDR3: CASSLGGALMGELFF. CDR3 sequence (DNA): TGTGCCAGCAGCTTAGGTGGGGCGCTAATGGGGGAGCTGTTTTTT.